This is a list of T cell receptor beta chains from one sample in a study of identical twins. TCRdb analysed the 5' RACE reads with MiXCR anew, one entry per CDR3 protein. Seen here are roughly 570,000 distinct CDR3 sequences, 9% to 10% observed once, and the top ten hold approximately 3.2%. These data also featured in a second study, about yellow fever vaccine responses in identical twins.

Sequencing used PBMCs. The origin of the receptors is a woman in her late teens or twenties in good health. Both conserved end residues are part of each CDR3. The order of the fields is D gene, V gene, clone size, CDR3 length, J gene, CDR3 protein, CDR3 DNA. A D gene is named only where the DNA matches it firmly. Where a row states a size, it is once, few, many or the class of an expanded clone; other rows omit it.

>-|TRBV6-4|many|14|TRBJ2-2
CASSAGGQSGELFF
TGTGCCAGCAGCGCCGGGGGACAGTCCGGGGAGCTGTTTTTT
>-|TRBV30|-|12|TRBJ2-7
CAWTDRPYEQYF
TGTGCCTGGACCGACAGACCCTACGAGCAGTACTTC
>TRBD1|TRBV15|many|16|TRBJ2-3
CATSFDRRQGTDTQYF
TGTGCCACCAGCTTCGACAGGAGACAGGGGACCGATACGCAGTATTTT
>TRBD2|TRBV15|many|16|TRBJ2-7
CATSRDLGREGLEQYF
TGTGCCACCAGCAGAGATTTGGGCCGGGAGGGCCTCGAGCAGTACTTC
>-|TRBV12-3/TRBV12-4|many|13|TRBJ2-1
CASSPPGGGLKFF
TGTGCCAGCAGTCCACCAGGGGGGGGCTTGAAGTTCTTC
>TRBD2|TRBV15|-|13|TRBJ2-3
CATSRALADTQYF
TGTGCCACCAGCAGAGCACTAGCGGATACGCAGTATTTT
>TRBD2|TRBV20-1|few|15|TRBJ2-7
CSARDLQRGTYEQYF
TGCAGTGCTAGAGATCTCCAGCGGGGCACGTACGAGCAGTACTTC
>TRBD1|TRBV6-5|few|16|TRBJ2-1
CASSYTPGQGAYEQFF
TGTGCCAGCAGTTACACCCCGGGACAGGGGGCCTATGAGCAGTTCTTC
>TRBD2|TRBV6-2/TRBV6-3|-|14|TRBJ2-1
CASRAGVSYNEQFF
TGTGCCAGCAGGGCGGGAGTCTCCTACAATGAGCAGTTCTTC
>-|TRBV6-5|-|16|TRBJ2-7
CASSYRPPGDGGEQYF
TGTGCCAGCAGTTACCGCCCCCCGGGGGACGGGGGCGAGCAGTACTTC
>TRBD2|TRBV9|few|20|TRBJ2-5
CASSVDGGQRTSGYQETQYF
TGTGCCAGCAGCGTAGACGGTGGACAGAGGACTAGCGGGTACCAAGAGACCCAGTACTTC
>TRBD1|TRBV27|-|15|TRBJ2-7
CASSPQGQNSYEQYF
TGTGCCAGCAGTCCCCAGGGACAGAACTCCTACGAGCAGTACTTC
>-|TRBV7-9|few|16|TRBJ2-7
CASSFVFGDGSYEQYF
TGTGCCAGCAGCTTCGTTTTTGGGGACGGATCCTACGAGCAGTACTTC
>-|TRBV30|few|12|TRBJ1-4
CAWSVRGEKLFF
TGTGCCTGGAGTGTACGCGGTGAAAAACTGTTTTTT
>-|TRBV5-1|many|14|TRBJ2-1
CASSLRAPPWGQFF
TGCGCCAGCAGCTTGAGAGCCCCCCCCTGGGGGCAGTTCTTC
>-|TRBV10-3|few|16|TRBJ2-3
CAISGGPTGSTDTQYF
TGTGCCATCAGTGGAGGGCCGACAGGCTCCACAGATACGCAGTATTTT
>-|TRBV12-3/TRBV12-4|many|13|TRBJ1-3
CASSLSAGNTIYF
TGTGCCAGCAGTTTATCGGCCGGAAACACCATATATTTT
>-|TRBV2|few|15|TRBJ2-1
CASSVVDTNYNEQFF
TGTGCCAGCAGTGTAGTGGACACAAATTACAATGAGCAGTTCTTC
>-|TRBV7-2|many|15|TRBJ2-7
CASSTAGTSDYEQYF
TGTGCCAGCAGCACCGCCGGGACAAGCGACTACGAGCAGTACTTC
>-|TRBV27|many|15|TRBJ2-6
CASSSLGAGANVLTF
TGTGCCAGCAGTTCCCTCGGGGCTGGGGCCAACGTCCTGACTTTC
>TRBD2|TRBV6-2/TRBV6-3|few|15|TRBJ2-7
CASRRMGGLLYEQYF
TGTGCCAGCAGACGGATGGGAGGGCTATTGTACGAGCAGTACTTC
>TRBD2|TRBV7-3|-|17|TRBJ2-3
CASSPTGLADHTDTQYF
TGTGCCAGCAGCCCCACGGGGCTAGCGGACCACACAGATACGCAGTATTTT
>-|TRBV3-1|many|15|TRBJ2-5
CASSLRGPSQETQYF
TGTGCCAGCAGCCTACGAGGGCCCTCCCAAGAGACCCAGTACTTC
>-|TRBV6-5|few|13|TRBJ2-7
CASSYTSGSEQYF
TGTGCCAGCAGTTACACCTCAGGGAGTGAGCAGTACTTC
>-|TRBV12-3/TRBV12-4|-|13|TRBJ2-1
CASSLAILNEQFF
TGTGCCAGCAGTTTGGCTATCTTAAATGAGCAGTTCTTC
>TRBD2|TRBV4-1|-|16|TRBJ2-3
CASSPILAGAGDTQYF
TGCGCCAGCAGCCCAATCCTAGCGGGAGCAGGAGATACGCAGTATTTT
>-|TRBV3-1|few|15|TRBJ2-7
CASSQGQLIPYEQYF
TGTGCCAGCAGCCAAGGGCAGCTCATCCCCTACGAGCAGTACTTC
>TRBD1|TRBV28|-|17|TRBJ1-5
CASSLYPDRASDQPQHF
TGTGCCAGCAGTTTGTATCCGGACAGGGCTTCGGATCAGCCCCAGCATTTT
>-|TRBV6-2/TRBV6-3|many|15|TRBJ2-7
CASSPLGTQFYEQYF
TGTGCCAGCAGTCCCTTGGGGACACAATTCTACGAGCAGTACTTC
>-|TRBV28|-|14|TRBJ2-2
CASLRGGNTGELFF
TGTGCCAGCCTCCGTGGGGGGAACACCGGGGAGCTGTTTTTT
>TRBD1|TRBV10-3|-|15|TRBJ1-5
CTISESLTGGQPQHF
TGTACCATCAGTGAGTCTTTGACAGGGGGCCAGCCCCAGCATTTT
>TRBD2|TRBV6-5|many|15|TRBJ2-1
CASVLAGRSYNEQFF
TGTGCCAGCGTACTAGCGGGGAGATCCTACAATGAGCAGTTCTTC
>-|TRBV7-9|-|14|TRBJ2-7
CASSSRDQFYEQYF
TGTGCCAGCAGCTCCCGGGATCAGTTCTACGAGCAGTACTTC
>TRBD2|TRBV14|-|18|TRBJ2-3
CASSQVQGLAGTQDTQYF
TGTGCCAGCAGCCAAGTACAGGGGCTAGCGGGGACTCAGGATACGCAGTATTTT
>-|TRBV12-3/TRBV12-4|many|15|TRBJ2-3
CASSPLASSPDTQYF
TGTGCCAGCAGCCCCCTGGCTAGCTCCCCAGATACGCAGTATTTT
>TRBD2|TRBV28|-|16|TRBJ2-2
CASSSPGGKNTGELFF
TGTGCCAGCAGTTCCCCGGGGGGGAAGAACACCGGGGAGCTGTTTTTT
>-|TRBV10-3|-|12|TRBJ2-7
CAIHWAEHEQYF
TGTGCCATCCATTGGGCAGAACACGAGCAGTACTTC
>TRBD1|TRBV2|-|14|TRBJ2-2
CASGTGSNTGELFF
TGTGCCAGCGGGACAGGGTCGAACACCGGGGAGCTGTTTTTT
>TRBD1|TRBV10-3|many|14|TRBJ2-3
CAIRGQGGSDTQYF
TGTGCCATCAGGGGACAGGGGGGTTCAGATACGCAGTATTTT
>-|TRBV6-1|many|14|TRBJ2-7
CASRAPGDGYEQYF
TGTGCCAGCAGAGCCCCCGGGGACGGTTACGAGCAGTACTTC